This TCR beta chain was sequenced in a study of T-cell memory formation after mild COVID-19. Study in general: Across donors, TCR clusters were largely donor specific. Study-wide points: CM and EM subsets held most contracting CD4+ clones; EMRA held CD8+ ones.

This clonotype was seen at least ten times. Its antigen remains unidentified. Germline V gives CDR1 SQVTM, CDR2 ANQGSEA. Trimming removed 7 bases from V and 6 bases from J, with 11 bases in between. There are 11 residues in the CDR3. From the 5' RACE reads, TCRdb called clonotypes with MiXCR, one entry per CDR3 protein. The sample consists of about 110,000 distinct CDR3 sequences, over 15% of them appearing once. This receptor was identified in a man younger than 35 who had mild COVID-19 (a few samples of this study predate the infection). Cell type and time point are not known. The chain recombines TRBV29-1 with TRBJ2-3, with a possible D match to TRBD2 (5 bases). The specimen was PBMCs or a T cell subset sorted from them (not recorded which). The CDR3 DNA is TGCAGCGGGGCGGGCGTTGATACGCAGTATTTT. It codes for CSGAGVDTQYF.